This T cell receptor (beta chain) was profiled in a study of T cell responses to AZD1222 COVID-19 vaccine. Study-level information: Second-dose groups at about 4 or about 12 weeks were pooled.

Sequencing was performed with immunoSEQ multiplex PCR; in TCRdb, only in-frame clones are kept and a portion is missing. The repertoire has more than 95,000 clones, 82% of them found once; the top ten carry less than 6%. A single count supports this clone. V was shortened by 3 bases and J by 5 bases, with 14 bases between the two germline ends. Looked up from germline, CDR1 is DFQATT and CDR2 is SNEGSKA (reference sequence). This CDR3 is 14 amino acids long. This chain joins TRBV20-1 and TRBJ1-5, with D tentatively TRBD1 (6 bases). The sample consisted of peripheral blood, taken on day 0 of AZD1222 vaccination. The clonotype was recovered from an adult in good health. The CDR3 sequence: CSASPSGGDQPQHF. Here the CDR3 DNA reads TGCAGTGCTAGTCCGTCCGGGGGCGATCAGCCCCAGCATTTT.